The present T cell receptor (beta chain) was sequenced within a study of shared clonotypes between healthy human individuals. Original analysis: Junction-only sequences without quality scores were provided by ImmunoSEQ, so filtering was different. TCRdb's table, derived via immunoSEQ multiplex PCR, lists solely in-frame clones and lacks some. The V and J calls and clone size come from that table; D and trimming were worked out from the DNA. The sample has around 550,000 clones, 90% to 97% seen once. In germline, CDR1 is SEHNR, CDR2 FQNEAQ (reference sequence). The CDR3 runs to 14 residues. The V and J ends lost 5 bases and 4 bases respectively, with 13 bases between them. Donors had no recently reported acute infections or vaccinations and were HIV-negative. The study separated CD4+ cells into CD45RA+ naive and CD45RA-negative memory subsets.

The rearrangement joins TRBV7-9 to TRBJ2-3; possible D gene TRBD2, 5 bases. The specimen sequenced was naive CD4+ T cells sorted from blood. Regarding subset: CD45RA+ positively selected. The clonotype originates from a woman in her 30s in good health. This CDR3 reads CASSHTSAPDTQYF. CDR3 DNA sequence: TGTGCCAGCAGCCACACTAGTGCACCAGATACGCAGTATTTT.